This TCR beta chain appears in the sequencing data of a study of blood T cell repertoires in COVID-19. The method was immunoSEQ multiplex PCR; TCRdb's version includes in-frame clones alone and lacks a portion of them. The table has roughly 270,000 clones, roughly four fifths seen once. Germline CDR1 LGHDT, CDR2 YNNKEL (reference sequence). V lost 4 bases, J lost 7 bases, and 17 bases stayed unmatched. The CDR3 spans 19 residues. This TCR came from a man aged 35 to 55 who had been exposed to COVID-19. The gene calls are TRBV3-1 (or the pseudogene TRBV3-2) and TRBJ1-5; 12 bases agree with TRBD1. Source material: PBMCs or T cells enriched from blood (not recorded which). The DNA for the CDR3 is TGTGCCAGCAGCCCTGAATTTGCCGGGACAGGGGGCGTTGGACAGCCCCAGCATTTT. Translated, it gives CASSPEFAGTGGVGQPQHF.